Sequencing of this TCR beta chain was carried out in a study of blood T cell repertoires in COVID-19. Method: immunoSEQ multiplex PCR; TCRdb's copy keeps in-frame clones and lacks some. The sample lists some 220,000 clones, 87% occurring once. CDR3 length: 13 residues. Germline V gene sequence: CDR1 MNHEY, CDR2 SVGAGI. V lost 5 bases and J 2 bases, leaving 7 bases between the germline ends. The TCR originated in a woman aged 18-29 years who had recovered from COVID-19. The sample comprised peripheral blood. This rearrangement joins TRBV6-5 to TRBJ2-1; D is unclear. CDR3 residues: CASSPPTYNEQFF. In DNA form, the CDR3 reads TGTGCCAGCAGTCCCCCTACCTACAATGAGCAGTTCTTC.